This T cell receptor beta chain was profiled in a study of T cells in Graves' hyperthyroidism and ophthalmopathy (dated by TCRdb to between 2017 and 2020). For context, the study as a whole: Peripheral blood was collected at initial diagnosis, before any treatment. Thyroid tissue and blood T-cell repertoires from about 6 Graves' hyperthyroidism patients were also compared in the study. After blood sampling, hyperthyroidism patients were treated with methimazole at a starting dose of 30 mg daily, and ophthalmopathy patients were treated with high-dose intravenous methylprednisolone. Prospective prediction of ophthalmopathy was tested in an independent validation cohort consisting of roughly 19 hyperthyroidism patients and approximately 16 patients who later progressed to ophthalmopathy. For training and testing, the 100 or so patients in the discovery cohort were randomly divided in a 7:3 ratio. A discovery cohort of approximately 97 patients, fewer than 50 with Graves' ophthalmopathy and over 55 with stable Graves' hyperthyroidism, was used to find distinguishing TCR V-J signatures. The paper reports TCR Vbeta CDR3 sequencing of roughly 140 peripheral blood samples: some 41 ophthalmopathy, some 80 hyperthyroidism and roughly 17 progressor patients. What the authors observed across the whole study: Blood samples also contained most of the expanded thyroid clonotypes (frequency above 0.001), which suggests that blood repertoires may reflect thyroid immune responses. A model built on a 13 V-J signature distinguished ophthalmopathy from stable hyperthyroidism, reaching 87.88% sensitivity and about 81% specificity in cross-validation and 80%/75% in testing. In validation, progression to ophthalmopathy was predicted by the model with roughly 69% sensitivity and 72.22% specificity, a median of 6.5 months before onset. Sample size was not statistically predetermined, and blinding of investigators to group allocation was not performed.

Graves' hyperthyroidism was defined as stable when no progression to ophthalmopathy occurred over 18 months of follow-up. Hyperthyroidism patients were newly diagnosed, with disease duration under 2 months, and aged 18 to 65 years. The study excluded patients with uncontrolled infections, other autoimmune diseases, pregnancy or lactation. Diagnoses relied on clinical symptoms, serum thyroxine and TRAb, thyroid ultrasound and orbital computed tomography. Ficoll-Paque density gradient centrifugation was used to isolate PBMCs from approximately 10 ml of fresh peripheral blood. Trizol reagent was used to extract total RNA, and RNA quality was then checked on an Agilent 2100 Bioanalyzer. The sample holds many counts of this clonotype. The antigen this receptor binds is unknown. No much larger clone is present one base from it, and per-base qualities are unavailable. The TCR beta CDR3 regions were amplified from the RNA transcripts. A first-round RT-PCR of the TCR CDR3 used the HTBI primer set with the Qiagen OneStep RT-PCR kit. A second multiplex PCR round built the libraries, followed by size selection and purification. Paired-end sequencing of the libraries was performed with 100 bp reads on an Illumina HiSeq2000. The paper's processing steps were these. Raw data were processed with SOAPnuke, discarding reads with adapters, uncalled bases, mean Phred below 15, or no exact constant-primer or identifier match. High-quality paired reads were merged using COPE v1.2.5, and each unique nucleotide sequence was defined as a clonotype. Clonotypes were aligned to IMGT TRBV, TRBD and TRBJ reference segments using MiTCR v1.1. Only V-J combinations with frequency above 0.0001, covering roughly 99% of repertoires, were analysed. A TCS score was defined as the ratio between F50 (clonal expansion) and ExV (chaos), using BLOSUM62-based TCRdist between CDR3 peptides within each V-J. Welch's t-statistics and random forest reduced 514 V-J features to roughly 13, which were used in a naive Bayes classifier (R e1071). The public reads were reanalyzed by TCRdb: fastp trimming at Q25, MiXCR alignment, in-frame beta chains only. Every CDR3 protein is listed once, alongside the most common genes and DNA of its rows. The V and J calls were not made by the authors but by TCRdb's processing. The sample includes 550,000 to 650,000 distinct CDR3 sequences, with roughly 15% observed a single time. Together, the top ten hold approximately 14% of the sample.

V loses 5 bases of germline sequence and J loses 4 bases, and the interval between the two ends is 18 bases. The CDR3 holds 16 amino acids from the cysteine to the phenylalanine. The entry retains the CDR3 DNA only, 48 bases that are in frame from base 1. In the germline V gene, CDR1 corresponds to MDHEN and CDR2 to SYDVKM. This receptor was obtained from a middle-aged woman with Graves' hyperthyroidism. Sequenced material: blood. The chain joins TRBV28 to TRBJ2-1; matching of 5 bases hints at TRBD2 as the D gene. The encoded CDR3 is CASSPVIALVYNEQFF. The DNA is as follows: TGTGCCAGCAGTCCCGTGATAGCGTTGGTATACAATGAGCAGTTCTTC.